The rows below give T cell receptor beta chains drawn from one sample of a study of shared T cell receptors in the human thymus. The table came from immunoSEQ multiplex PCR; TCRdb's copy has only in-frame clones and leaves some out. There are approximately 490,000 clones in the sample; about four fifths occur only once, and about 0.013% lies in the top ten. Separately, the same data were catalogued under a study of human thymus T cells.

Input material: thymocytes. These receptors all come from a boy younger than two with a congenital heart defect. Both conserved end residues are part of each CDR3. Each record gives: D gene, V gene, clone size, J gene, CDR3 protein, CDR3 DNA. D genes are given only for firm matches. The listing skips clone size in some rows; elsewhere it reads once, few, many or a size class.

D: -
V: TRBV5-5
size: -
J: TRBJ2-7
CDR3: CASSLVQGSYEQYF
DNA: TGTGCCAGCAGCTTGGTCCAGGGGTCCTACGAGCAGTACTTC

D: TRBD1
V: TRBV6-1
size: -
J: TRBJ2-7
CDR3: CASSEGDRAREQYF
DNA: TGTGCCAGCAGTGAAGGGGACAGGGCGCGCGAGCAGTACTTC

D: TRBD2
V: TRBV27
size: -
J: TRBJ2-3
CDR3: CASSCPGGRAGSDTQYF
DNA: TGTGCCAGCAGTTGTCCCGGGGGGAGGGCCGGTTCAGATACGCAGTATTTT

D: TRBD2
V: TRBV4-1
size: -
J: TRBJ2-1
CDR3: CASSQDRGTSGGNEQFF
DNA: TGCGCCAGCAGCCAAGACCGCGGGACTAGCGGCGGCAATGAGCAGTTCTTC

D: -
V: TRBV10-2
size: -
J: TRBJ2-4
CDR3: CASSEPDSLAKNIQYF
DNA: TGCGCCAGCAGTGAGCCGGACAGCCTAGCCAAAAACATTCAGTACTTC

D: -
V: TRBV28
size: -
J: TRBJ2-1
CDR3: CASSDRDKDGGNDEQFF
DNA: TGTGCCAGCAGTGACCGGGACAAGGACGGAGGAAACGATGAGCAGTTCTTC

D: TRBD2
V: TRBV4-2
size: -
J: TRBJ2-7
CDR3: CASSPVAGGPYEQYF
DNA: TGTGCCAGCAGCCCAGTAGCGGGAGGACCCTACGAGCAGTACTTC

D: -
V: TRBV5-1
size: -
J: TRBJ1-2
CDR3: CASSLGPPGQQRGGYTF
DNA: TGCGCCAGCAGCTTGGGGCCACCCGGACAGCAGAGGGGTGGCTACACCTTC

D: TRBD1
V: TRBV2
size: -
J: TRBJ1-3
CDR3: CASSEYRGISGNTIYF
DNA: TGTGCCAGCAGTGAATACAGGGGCATCTCTGGAAACACCATATATTTT

D: -
V: TRBV6-1
size: -
J: TRBJ1-5
CDR3: CASSVPGEADQPQHF
DNA: TGTGCCAGCAGTGTGCCCGGGGAAGCCGATCAGCCCCAGCATTTT

D: -
V: TRBV21-1
size: once
J: TRBJ2-5
CDR3: CASSKPRTSGEETQYF
DNA: TGTGCCAGCAGCAAACCCCGCACTAGCGGAGAGGAGACCCAGTACTTC

D: TRBD2
V: TRBV5-1
size: -
J: TRBJ2-7
CDR3: CASSLVAGRVYEQYF
DNA: TGCGCCAGCAGCTTGGTCGCCGGGAGGGTCTACGAGCAGTACTTC

D: -
V: TRBV6-5
size: -
J: TRBJ1-6
CDR3: CASSYWQAGPLHF
DNA: TGTGCCAGCAGTTACTGGCAGGCGGGGCCCCTCCACTTT

D: -
V: TRBV2
size: -
J: TRBJ2-7
CDR3: CASTKATEDEQYF
DNA: TGTGCCAGCACGAAGGCGACGGAGGACGAGCAGTACTTC

D: -
V: TRBV30
size: -
J: TRBJ2-3
CDR3: CAWSPRSRVGDTQYF
DNA: TGTGCCTGGAGCCCCCGCTCGAGGGTCGGGGATACGCAGTATTTT

D: -
V: TRBV7-9
size: -
J: TRBJ2-5
CDR3: CASSLVVGAAGGETQYF
DNA: TGTGCCAGCAGCTTAGTGGTAGGAGCGGCCGGAGGTGAGACCCAGTACTTC

D: TRBD2
V: TRBV5-1
size: -
J: TRBJ2-3
CDR3: CASSPGMGGRAIDTQYF
DNA: TGCGCCAGCAGCCCGGGGATGGGAGGGAGGGCAATAGATACGCAGTATTTT

D: TRBD2
V: TRBV6-1
size: few
J: TRBJ2-5
CDR3: CASSPGEGLTQYF
DNA: TGTGCCAGCTCCCCGGGGGAGGGTTTGACCCAGTACTTC

D: TRBD1
V: TRBV5-6
size: -
J: TRBJ1-4
CDR3: CASSSLGQGDVTNEKLFF
DNA: TGTGCCAGCAGCTCCCTGGGACAGGGGGATGTAACTAATGAAAAACTGTTTTTT

D: TRBD1
V: TRBV18
size: -
J: TRBJ2-7
CDR3: CASSQILGTGSYEQYF
DNA: TGTGCCAGCTCGCAGATCTTAGGGACAGGGTCCTACGAGCAGTACTTC

D: TRBD1
V: TRBV18
size: once
J: TRBJ1-5
CDR3: CASSGGQMYSNQPQHF
DNA: TGTGCCAGCTCTGGGGGACAGATGTATAGCAATCAGCCCCAGCATTTT

D: TRBD2
V: TRBV4-1
size: -
J: TRBJ2-7
CDR3: CASSQDRTSGSRADVEQYF
DNA: TGCGCCAGCAGCCAAGATCGCACTAGCGGGAGCCGAGCCGATGTGGAGCAGTACTTC

D: -
V: TRBV18
size: -
J: TRBJ1-1
CDR3: CASSDRDKTEAFF
DNA: TGTGCCAGCTCTGACCGGGACAAGACTGAAGCTTTCTTT

D: -
V: TRBV19
size: -
J: TRBJ1-2
CDR3: CASFEGRVGYTF
DNA: TGTGCCTCCTTCGAGGGGAGGGTCGGCTACACCTTC